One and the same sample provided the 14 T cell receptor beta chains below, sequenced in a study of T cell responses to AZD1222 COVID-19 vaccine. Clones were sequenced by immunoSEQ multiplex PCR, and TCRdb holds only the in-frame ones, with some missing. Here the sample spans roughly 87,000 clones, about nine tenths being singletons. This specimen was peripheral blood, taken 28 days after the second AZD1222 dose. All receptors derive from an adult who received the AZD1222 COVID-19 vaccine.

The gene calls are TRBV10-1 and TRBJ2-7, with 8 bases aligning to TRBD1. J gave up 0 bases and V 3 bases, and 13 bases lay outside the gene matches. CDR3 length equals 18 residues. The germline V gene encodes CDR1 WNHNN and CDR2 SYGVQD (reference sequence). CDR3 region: CASSEGSATGGSSYEQYF. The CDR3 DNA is TGCGCCAGCAGTGAAGGTTCAGCAACAGGGGGAAGCTCCTACGAGCAGTACTTC.

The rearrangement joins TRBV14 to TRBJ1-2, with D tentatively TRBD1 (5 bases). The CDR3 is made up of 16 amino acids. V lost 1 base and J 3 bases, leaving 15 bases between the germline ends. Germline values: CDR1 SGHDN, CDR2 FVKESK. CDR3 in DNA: TGTGCCAGCAGCCAAGCACGGTGGGGGTTTTACTATGGCTACACCTTC. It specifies CASSQARWGFYYGYTF.

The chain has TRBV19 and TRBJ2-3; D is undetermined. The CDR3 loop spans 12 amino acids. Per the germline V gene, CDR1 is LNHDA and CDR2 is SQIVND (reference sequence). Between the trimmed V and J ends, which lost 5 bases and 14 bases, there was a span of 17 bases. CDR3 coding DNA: TGTGCCAGTAGTTACACTACCGAGGTTAGGTATTTT. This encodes CASSYTTEVRYF.

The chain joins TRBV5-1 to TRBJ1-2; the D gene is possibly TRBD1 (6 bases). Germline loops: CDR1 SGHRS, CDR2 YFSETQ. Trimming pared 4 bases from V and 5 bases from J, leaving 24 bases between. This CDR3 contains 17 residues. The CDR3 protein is CASSTARGPVGQYGYTF. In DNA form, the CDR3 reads TGCGCCAGCAGCACGGCTCGGGGGCCGGTAGGTCAATATGGCTACACCTTC.

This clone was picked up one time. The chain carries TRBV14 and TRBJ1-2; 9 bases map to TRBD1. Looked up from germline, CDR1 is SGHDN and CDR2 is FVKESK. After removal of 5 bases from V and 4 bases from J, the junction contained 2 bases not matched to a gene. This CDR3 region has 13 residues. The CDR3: CASSLQGAYGYTF. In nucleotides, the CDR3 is TGTGCCAGCAGCTTACAGGGGGCCTATGGCTACACCTTC.

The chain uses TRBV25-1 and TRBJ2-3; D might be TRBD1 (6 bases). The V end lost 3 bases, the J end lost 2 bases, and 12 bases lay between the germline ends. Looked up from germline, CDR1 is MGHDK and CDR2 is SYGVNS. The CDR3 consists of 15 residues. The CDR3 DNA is TGTGCCAGCAGTGACCAGGGGCGCGCCACAGATACGCAGTATTTT. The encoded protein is CASSDQGRATDTQYF. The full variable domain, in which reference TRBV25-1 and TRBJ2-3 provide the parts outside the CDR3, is EADIYQTPRYLVIGTGKKITLECSQTMGHDKMYWYQQDPGMELHLIHYSYGVNSTEKGDLSSESTVSRIRTEHFPLTLESARPSHTSQYLCASSDQGRATDTQYFGPGTRLTVL.

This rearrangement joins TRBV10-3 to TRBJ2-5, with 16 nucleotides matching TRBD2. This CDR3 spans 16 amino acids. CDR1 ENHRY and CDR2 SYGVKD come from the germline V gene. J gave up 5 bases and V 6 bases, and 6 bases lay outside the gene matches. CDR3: CAISPGLAGGPETQYF. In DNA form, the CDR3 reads TGTGCCATCAGCCCGGGACTAGCGGGAGGGCCTGAGACCCAGTACTTC.

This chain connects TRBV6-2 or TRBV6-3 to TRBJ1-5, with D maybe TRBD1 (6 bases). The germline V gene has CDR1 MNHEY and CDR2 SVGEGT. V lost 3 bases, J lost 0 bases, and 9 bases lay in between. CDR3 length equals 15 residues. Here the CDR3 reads CASSYGGPSNQPQHF. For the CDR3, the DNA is TGTGCCAGCAGTTATGGGGGGCCTAGCAATCAGCCCCAGCATTTT.

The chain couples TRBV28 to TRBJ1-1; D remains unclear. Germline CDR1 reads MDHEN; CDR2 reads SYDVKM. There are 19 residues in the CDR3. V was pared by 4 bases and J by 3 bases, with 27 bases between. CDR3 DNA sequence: TGTGCCAGCAGTTCCATTCTATTCGGGGTCCGTGGACGGGACACTGAAGCTTTCTTT. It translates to CASSSILFGVRGRDTEAFF.

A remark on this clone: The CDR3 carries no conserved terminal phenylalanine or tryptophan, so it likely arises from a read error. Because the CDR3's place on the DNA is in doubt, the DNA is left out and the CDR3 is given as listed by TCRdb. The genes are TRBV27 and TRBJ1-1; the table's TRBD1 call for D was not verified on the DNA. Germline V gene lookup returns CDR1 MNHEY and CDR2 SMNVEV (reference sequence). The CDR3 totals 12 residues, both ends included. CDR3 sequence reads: CASSLRASLTGN.

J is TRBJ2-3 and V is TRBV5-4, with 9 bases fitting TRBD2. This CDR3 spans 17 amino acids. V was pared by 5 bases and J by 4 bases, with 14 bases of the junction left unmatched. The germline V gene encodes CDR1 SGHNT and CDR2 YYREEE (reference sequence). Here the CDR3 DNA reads TGTGCCAGCAGGCTCCGTATAGCGGGAGACGGGTCAGATACGCAGTATTTT. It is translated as CASRLRIAGDGSDTQYF. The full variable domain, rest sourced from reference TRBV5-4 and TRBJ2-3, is ETGVTQSPTHLIKTRGQQVTLRCSSQSGHNTVSWYQQALGQGPQFIFQYYREEENGRGNFPPRFSGLQFPNYSSELNVNALELDDSALYLCASRLRIAGDGSDTQYFGPGTRLTVL.

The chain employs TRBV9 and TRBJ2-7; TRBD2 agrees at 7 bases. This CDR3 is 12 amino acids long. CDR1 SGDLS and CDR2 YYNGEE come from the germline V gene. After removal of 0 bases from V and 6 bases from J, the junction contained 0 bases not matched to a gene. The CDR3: CASSVGLAEQYF. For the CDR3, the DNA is TGTGCCAGCAGCGTAGGACTAGCCGAGCAGTACTTC.

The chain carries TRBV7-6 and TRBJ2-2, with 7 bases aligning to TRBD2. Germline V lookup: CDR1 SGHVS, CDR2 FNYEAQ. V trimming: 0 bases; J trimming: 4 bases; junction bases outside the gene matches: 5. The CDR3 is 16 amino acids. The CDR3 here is CASSLAAGAGTGELFF. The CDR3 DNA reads TGTGCCAGCAGCTTAGCTGCGGGAGCGGGCACCGGGGAGCTGTTTTTT.

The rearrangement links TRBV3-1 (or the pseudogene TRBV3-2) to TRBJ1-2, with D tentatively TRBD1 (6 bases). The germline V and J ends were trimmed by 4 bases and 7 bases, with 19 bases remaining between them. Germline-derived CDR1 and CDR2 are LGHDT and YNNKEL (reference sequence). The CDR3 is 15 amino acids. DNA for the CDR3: TGTGCCAGCAGCCCCGCAAGGGGGGTCCGGAGTGGCTACACCTTC. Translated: CASSPARGVRSGYTF.